Sequencing of this T cell receptor beta chain was carried out in a study of response to subunit inactivated influenza vaccine. On this clonotype: Its antigen is not identified.

Using its own MiXCR run on the RT-PCR reads, TCRdb lists one record per CDR3 protein. This sample has 400,000 to 550,000 distinct CDR3 sequences, with about 25% found just once. Regarding the study as a whole: There was a suggestion from the authors that each seasonal influenza vaccination recruits few new T cells.

Trimming shortened V by 0 bases and J by 4 bases, and 21 bases separated the two germline ends. Germline-derived CDR1 and CDR2 are LNHNV and YYDKDF (reference sequence). The CDR3 has 18 residues. Sequenced material: CD4+ T cells sorted from PBMCs, taken roughly 5 days after vaccination. V usage is TRBV15 and J usage is TRBJ1-2; no clear D. This sequence originates from a man aged 50-60 years who received an inactivated influenza vaccine. The CDR3 DNA sequence: TGTGCCACCAGCAGAGATGTTCCCGCCACCCAGGACCCCTATGGCTACACCTTC. Protein product: CATSRDVPATQDPYGYTF.